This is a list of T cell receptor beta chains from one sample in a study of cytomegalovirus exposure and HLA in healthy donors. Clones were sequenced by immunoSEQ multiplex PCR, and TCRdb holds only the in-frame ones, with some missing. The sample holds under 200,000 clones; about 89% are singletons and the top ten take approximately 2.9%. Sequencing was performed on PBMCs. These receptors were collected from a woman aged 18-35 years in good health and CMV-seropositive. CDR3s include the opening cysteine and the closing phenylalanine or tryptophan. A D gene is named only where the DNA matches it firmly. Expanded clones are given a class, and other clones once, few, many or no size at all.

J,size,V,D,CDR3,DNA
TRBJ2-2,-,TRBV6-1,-,CASSELRGGTGELFF,TGTGCCAGCAGTGAACTCAGGGGTGGGACCGGGGAGCTGTTTTTT
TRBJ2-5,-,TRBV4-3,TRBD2,CASSQEALTSGKETQYF,TGCGCCAGCAGCCAAGAGGCCCTGACTAGCGGGAAAGAGACCCAGTACTTC
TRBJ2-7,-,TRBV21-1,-,CASSKAQRVYEQYF,TGTGCCAGCAGCAAAGCGCAGCGAGTCTACGAGCAGTACTTC
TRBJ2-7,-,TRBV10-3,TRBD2,CAISSDWGTSGNEQYF,TGTGCCATCAGTAGTGATTGGGGGACTAGCGGGAACGAGCAGTACTTC
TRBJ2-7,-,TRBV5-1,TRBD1,CASSHRTGTGRYEQYF,TGCGCCAGCAGCCACAGAACCGGGACAGGGAGATACGAGCAGTACTTC
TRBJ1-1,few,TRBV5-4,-,CASSFGPNTEAFF,TGTGCCAGCAGCTTCGGTCCGAACACTGAAGCTTTCTTT
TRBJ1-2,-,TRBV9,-,CASSVVSGAFYGYTF,TGTGCCAGCAGCGTAGTGTCAGGGGCTTTTTATGGCTACACCTTC
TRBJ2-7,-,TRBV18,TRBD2,CASSIGLAGVEQYF,TGTGCCAGCTCCATAGGACTAGCGGGAGTCGAGCAGTACTTC
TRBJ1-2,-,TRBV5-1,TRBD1,CASSPGAGGYYGYTF,TGCGCCAGCAGCCCGGGGGCAGGGGGCTATTATGGCTACACCTTC
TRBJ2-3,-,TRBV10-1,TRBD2,CASSRGLAGSPGGTDTQYF,TGCGCCAGCAGTCGGGGACTAGCGGGGTCCCCCGGGGGCACAGATACGCAGTATTTT
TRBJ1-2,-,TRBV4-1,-,CASSQRTLGTSAYGYTF,TGCGCCAGCAGCCAAAGGACGCTCGGGACTTCGGCATATGGCTACACCTTC
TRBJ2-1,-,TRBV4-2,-,CASSQESAVNYNEQFF,TGTGCCAGCAGCCAAGAATCAGCGGTAAACTACAATGAGCAGTTCTTC
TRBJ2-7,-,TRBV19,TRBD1,CASRGQGDSLYEQYF,TGTGCCAGTAGGGGCCAAGGGGACAGTTTGTACGAGCAGTACTTC
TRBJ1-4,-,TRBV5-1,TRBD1,CASSLDGGQGRKLFF,TGCGCCAGCAGCTTGGATGGGGGACAGGGCCGGAAACTGTTTTTT
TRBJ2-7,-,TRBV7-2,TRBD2,CASSPPGLAGGKDEQYF,TGTGCCAGCAGCCCTCCTGGACTAGCGGGGGGTAAGGACGAGCAGTACTTC
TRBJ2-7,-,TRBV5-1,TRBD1,CASNAGGAYEQYF,TGCGCCAGCAATGCAGGGGGAGCCTACGAGCAGTACTTC
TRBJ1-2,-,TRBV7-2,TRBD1,CATLRKQGDFAYGYTF,TGTGCCACACTCAGAAAACAGGGGGACTTCGCCTATGGCTACACCTTC
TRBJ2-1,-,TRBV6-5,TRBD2,CASSSSGGAGDEQFF,TGTGCCAGCAGTTCTAGCGGGGGGGCCGGGGATGAGCAGTTCTTC
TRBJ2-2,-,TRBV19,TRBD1,CASSIRPRTGGTGELFF,TGTGCCAGTAGTATCCGCCCTAGGACAGGGGGTACCGGGGAGCTGTTTTTT
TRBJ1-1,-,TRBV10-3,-,CAISETGNRGTEAFF,TGTGCCATCAGTGAGACAGGGAATCGCGGCACTGAAGCTTTCTTT